Listed here are 14 T cell receptor beta chains from one sample, sequenced in a study of radiation and T cells in renal cell carcinoma. Profiling relied on immunoSEQ multiplex PCR, and the TCRdb table lists in-frame clones only, not all of them. The sample yields 100,000 to 150,000 clones, about 88% seen once. The time point is: blood 2 weeks post-SBRT. Treatment indicated: 15 Gy SBRT to primary tumor, nephrectomy 4 weeks later. The sample here was blood, taken from a patient whose treatment included radiotherapy and nephrectomy. The origin of the receptors is a woman between 65 and 79 years old with renal cell carcinoma.

J is TRBJ1-1 and V is TRBV19; no clear D. The V gene lost 3 bases and the J gene lost 10 bases, with 15 bases spanning the gap. From germline, CDR1 is LNHDA and CDR2 SQIVND (reference sequence). The CDR3 runs to 13 residues. For the CDR3, the DNA is TGTGCCAGTAGTATGAGTCCAGGTCCCCCAGCTTTCTTT. Translating it yields CASSMSPGPPAFF. Variable domain in full (rest from reference TRBV19 and TRBJ1-1): DGGITQSPKYLFRKEGQNVTLSCEQNLNHDAMYWYRQDPGQGLRLIYYSQIVNDFQKGDIAEGYSVSREKKESFPLTVTSAQKNPTAFYLCASSMSPGPPAFFGQGTRLTVV.

The chain recombines TRBV6-6 with TRBJ1-6; D might be TRBD1 (5 bases). The germline V gene has CDR1 MNHNY and CDR2 SVGAGI (reference sequence). This CDR3 comprises 16 residues. The germline V and J ends were trimmed by 4 bases and 11 bases, with 21 bases remaining between them. The CDR3 spells CASSSFLDSLNAPLHF. CDR3 coding DNA: TGTGCCAGCAGTTCCTTTCTAGACAGCCTCAATGCACCCCTCCACTTT.

This rearrangement joins TRBV9 to TRBJ2-7; D may correspond to TRBD1 or TRBD2 (5 bases each). Trimming left V 0 bases short and J 1 base short, with 8 bases between. The CDR3 covers 14 residues. CDR1 is SGDLS and CDR2 is YYNGEE in the germline V gene. CDR3 amino acids: CASSVDEGSYEQYF. CDR3 DNA: TGTGCCAGCAGCGTAGACGAGGGGTCCTACGAGCAGTACTTC.

This chain links TRBV6-1 with TRBJ1-2, with D perhaps matching TRBD1 (6 bases). The V end was cut by 6 bases, the J end by 6 bases, with 20 bases between. The CDR3 is 15 amino acids. Germline CDR1 reads MNHNS; CDR2 reads SASEGT. The CDR3 is CASSPTRQGFNGYTF. CDR3 DNA sequence: TGTGCCAGCAGCCCGACCCGGCAGGGGTTCAATGGCTACACCTTC.

The chain is built from TRBV19 and TRBJ1-5, with D possibly being TRBD1 (6 bases). Germline CDR1 and CDR2: LNHDA and SQIVND (reference sequence). With 3 bases removed from V and 0 bases from J, the gap between germline ends came to 21 bases. This CDR3 contains 19 residues. The CDR3 region has the DNA TGTGCCAGTAGTATTGGACAGCCCGGAGGGGGTTATAGCAATCAGCCCCAGCATTTT. Amino acid sequence: CASSIGQPGGGYSNQPQHF. Variable domain in full (rest from reference TRBV19 and TRBJ1-5): DGGITQSPKYLFRKEGQNVTLSCEQNLNHDAMYWYRQDPGQGLRLIYYSQIVNDFQKGDIAEGYSVSREKKESFPLTVTSAQKNPTAFYLCASSIGQPGGGYSNQPQHFGDGTRLSIL.

The V call is TRBV5-4, the J call TRBJ1-6; the D gene is possibly TRBD1 (5 bases). Germline V gene data show CDR1 as SGHNT and CDR2 as YYREEE (reference sequence). This CDR3 contains 16 residues. V was shortened by 4 bases and J by 4 bases, with 15 bases between the two germline ends. The CDR3 DNA reads TGTGCCAGCAGCAGGGGTGGGACCCCATATAATTCACCCCTCCACTTT. This gives the protein CASSRGGTPYNSPLHF.

V and J are TRBV7-9 and TRBJ1-4; possible D gene TRBD1, 5 bases. Germline V gene sequence: CDR1 SEHNR, CDR2 FQNEAQ (reference sequence). V was trimmed by 8 bases and J by 4 bases, leaving 11 bases between them. This CDR3 is built from 13 residues. The CDR3 loop reads CASGGSINEKLFF. CDR3 nucleotides: TGTGCCAGCGGGGGGTCCATTAATGAAAAACTGTTTTTT.

The chain links TRBV27 to TRBJ1-3; 9 bases agree with TRBD1. J lost 6 bases, V lost 8 bases, and 5 bases had no gene match. This CDR3 region has 13 residues. Germline V gives CDR1 MNHEY, CDR2 SMNVEV (reference sequence). CDR3 protein: CASGRTGENTIYF. CDR3 DNA: TGTGCCAGCGGAAGGACAGGGGAAAACACCATATATTTT.

This rearrangement joins TRBV5-1 to TRBJ1-4; 7 bases are shared with TRBD1. Germline V gene data show CDR1 as SGHRS and CDR2 as YFSETQ. CDR3 length: 15 residues. With 7 bases clipped from V and 4 bases from J, the junction kept 10 bases outside the gene matches. The CDR3 protein is CASARVGTDNEKLFF. Here the CDR3 DNA reads TGCGCCAGCGCCCGGGTCGGGACAGATAATGAAAAACTGTTTTTT.

This clone was counted once. V is TRBV19 and J is TRBJ2-5, with D maybe TRBD2 (5 bases). Germline V gene sequence: CDR1 LNHDA, CDR2 SQIVND (reference sequence). The CDR3 covers 15 residues. Trimming shortened V by 9 bases and J by 4 bases, and 21 bases separated the two germline ends. The CDR3 nucleotides are TGTGCCAGCGCTCTTGGTGAGGGTTCGAGAGAGACCCAGTACTTC. Translated, it gives CASALGEGSRETQYF.

The rearrangement joins TRBV7-2 to TRBJ1-2; D call uncertain. Trimming stripped 3 bases from V and 1 base from J, with 3 bases between. The germline CDR1 and CDR2 sequences are SGHTA and FQGNSA. The CDR3 extends over 12 amino acids. CDR3 DNA: TGTGCCAGCAGCTTCAGTAACTATGGCTACACCTTC. Translating it yields CASSFSNYGYTF. The full variable domain, rest sourced from reference TRBV7-2 and TRBJ1-2, is GAGVSQSPSNKVTEKGKDVELRCDPISGHTALYWYRQSLGQGLEFLIYFQGNSAPDKSGLPSDRFSAERTGGSVSTLTIQRTQQEDSAVYLCASSFSNYGYTFGSGTRLTVV.

This clone has just one count. The chain recombines TRBV7-8 with TRBJ1-2, with TRBD1 matching over 11 bases. Germline V gives CDR1 SGHVS, CDR2 FQNEAQ. V shed 3 bases, J shed 5 bases, and the junction held 5 bases outside the gene matches. CDR3 length: 15 residues. The CDR3: CASSFSGTGGYGYTF. The CDR3 nucleotides are TGTGCCAGCAGCTTTTCCGGGACAGGGGGGTATGGCTACACCTTC.

This chain connects TRBV15 to TRBJ1-4; 7 positions match TRBD1. CDR3 size: 13 residues. Per the germline V gene, CDR1 is LNHNV and CDR2 is YYDKDF (reference sequence). Germline trimming cut 5 bases from V and 6 bases from J; bases unmatched to any gene: 3. The CDR3 reads CATSPGGDEKLFF. CDR3 DNA sequence: TGTGCCACCAGCCCAGGGGGAGATGAAAAACTGTTTTTT.

The chain has TRBV7-8 and TRBJ1-1; no clear D gene. Trimming cost V 1 base and J 0 bases, with 12 bases left between them. The CDR3 is 16 amino acids. Germline V gives CDR1 SGHVS, CDR2 FQNEAQ. The CDR3 DNA follows: TGTGCCAGCAGCTTAGGACCCGCAGGTTTGAACACTGAAGCTTTCTTT. It codes for CASSLGPAGLNTEAFF.